The next 2 T cell receptor beta chains were all read from a single sample in a study of shared clonotypes between healthy human individuals. Clones were read by immunoSEQ multiplex PCR, and TCRdb kept only the in-frame ones, dropping some. The top ten clones hold approximately 1.3% of a sample with roughly 1,100,000 clones, approximately 72% of them seen once. Sequenced input: memory CD4+ T cells sorted from blood. Subset meaning: CD45RA-negative fraction. These receptors all stem from a man between 18 and 29 years old in good health.

The chain is built from TRBV11-2 and TRBJ2-5, with unresolved D. CDR3 length: 12 amino acids. Trimming cost V 5 bases and J 5 bases, with 9 bases left between them. The germline gives CDR1 SGHAT, CDR2 FQNNGV. CDR3 residues: CASSPQRETQYF. The CDR3 nucleotides are TGTGCCAGCAGCCCGCAGAGGGAGACCCAGTACTTC.

The chain uses TRBV29-1 and TRBJ2-3; 7 bases agree with TRBD1. After removal of 0 bases from V and 3 bases from J, the junction contained 12 bases not matched to a gene. Germline-derived CDR1 and CDR2 are SQVTM and ANQGSEA. The CDR3 extends over 17 amino acids. The DNA of the CDR3 is TGCAGCGTTGAAGACAACCCGACAGGGTGGAGGACAGATACGCAGTATTTT. It codes for CSVEDNPTGWRTDTQYF.